The 26 T cell receptor beta chains reported below all come from one sample, sequenced in a study of blood T cell repertoires in COVID-19. TCRdb's table, derived via immunoSEQ multiplex PCR, lists solely in-frame clones and lacks some. The sample records about 280,000 clones, roughly 90% being singletons. The specimen was peripheral blood. Receptors originate from a man aged 40-49 years with acute or convalescent COVID-19.

The chain is built from TRBV5-1 and TRBJ2-2, with no clear D. CDR1 SGHRS and CDR2 YFSETQ come from the germline V gene. V shed 0 bases and J shed 6 bases, with 9 bases lying between them. The CDR3 is 14 residues long. CDR3 sequence reads: CASSLGSYSGELFF. The CDR3 DNA reads as TGCGCCAGCAGCTTGGGCAGTTATTCCGGGGAGCTGTTTTTT.

The chain recombines TRBV12-3 or TRBV12-4 with TRBJ2-1; 9 nucleotides agree with TRBD2. There are 12 residues in the CDR3. The V and J ends lost 8 bases and 8 bases, in that order; junction bases with no gene match: 4. CDR3 amino acids: CASAGGPDEQFF. CDR3 sequence (DNA): TGTGCCAGCGCGGGGGGGCCCGATGAGCAGTTCTTC.

The chain couples TRBV19 to TRBJ1-2, with 9 positions matching TRBD1. This CDR3 contains 14 residues. Germline CDR1 reads LNHDA; CDR2 reads SQIVND (reference sequence). V lost 6 bases, J lost 4 bases, and 6 bases stayed unmatched. The CDR3 sequence: CASRGTGQPYGYTF. CDR3 in DNA: TGTGCCAGTAGGGGGACAGGGCAGCCCTATGGCTACACCTTC.

This chain links TRBV30 with TRBJ1-5; 8 nucleotides line up with TRBD1. The CDR3 is 15 amino acids. Germline values: CDR1 GTSNPN, CDR2 SVGIG (reference sequence). After removal of 3 bases from V and 1 base from J, the junction contained 5 bases not matched to a gene. The CDR3 DNA sequence: TGTGCCTGGAGCGAGGGACAGGCAAGCAATCAGCCCCAGCATTTT. Protein: CAWSEGQASNQPQHF.

The J gene is TRBJ1-1, the V gene TRBV6-2 or TRBV6-3, with no clear D. Trimming stripped 5 bases from V and 4 bases from J, with 5 bases between. The CDR3 covers 11 residues. The germline V gene has CDR1 MNHEY and CDR2 SVGEGT. The CDR3 DNA reads TGTGCCAGCAGTCTCGGCACTGAAGCTTTCTTT. This encodes CASSLGTEAFF.

This chain uses TRBV5-1 with TRBJ1-1; D perhaps matches TRBD1 (5 bases). The CDR3 contains 14 residues. CDR1 and CDR2 (germline): SGHRS, YFSETQ. V was clipped by 7 bases and J by 4 bases, with 17 bases between them. The DNA for the CDR3 is TGCGCCAGCGGGAATACCGGCGGGGGCACTGAAGCTTTCTTT. Translated: CASGNTGGGTEAFF. Complete variable domain (other parts from reference TRBV5-1 and TRBJ1-1): KAGVTQTPRYLIKTRGQQVTLSCSPISGHRSVSWYQQTPGQGLQFLFEYFSETQRNKGNFPGRFSGRQFSNSRSEMNVSTLELGDSALYLCASGNTGGGTEAFFGQGTRLTVV.

This rearrangement joins TRBV24-1 to TRBJ2-2; D perhaps matches TRBD1 (8 bases). The germline CDR1 and CDR2 sequences are KGHDR and SFDVKD. This CDR3 is built from 13 residues. V lost 9 bases and J 5 bases, leaving 12 bases between the germline ends. CDR3 in amino acids: CATDRGGTGELFF. For the CDR3, the DNA is TGTGCCACCGACAGGGGAGGGACCGGGGAGCTGTTTTTT.

The V and J genes are TRBV7-9 and TRBJ1-1; D not resolved. Germline V lookup: CDR1 SEHNR, CDR2 FQNEAQ (reference sequence). CDR3 size: 13 residues. V lost 3 bases, J lost 1 base, and 6 bases lay in between. Here the CDR3 DNA reads TGTGCCAGCAGCTTGGCATGGAACACTGAAGCTTTCTTT. Encoded protein: CASSLAWNTEAFF.

A word on this clone: The same CDR3 is also encoded by other DNA sequences in this sample. The chain joins TRBV7-2 to TRBJ1-1; D gene ambiguous. V lost 2 bases to trimming and J lost 0 bases, with 7 bases between them. Germline loops: CDR1 SGHTA, CDR2 FQGNSA. CDR3 size: 14 residues. The chain's CDR3 is CASSLTGMNTEAFF. As DNA, the CDR3 is TGTGCCAGCAGCTTAACGGGAATGAACACTGAAGCTTTCTTT. Supplemented by reference TRBV7-2 and TRBJ1-1, the full variable domain reads GAGVSQSPSNKVTEKGKDVELRCDPISGHTALYWYRQSLGQGLEFLIYFQGNSAPDKSGLPSDRFSAERTGGSVSTLTIQRTQQEDSAVYLCASSLTGMNTEAFFGQGTRLTVV.

This chain joins TRBV5-6 and TRBJ1-2, with D tentatively TRBD1 (6 bases). The CDR3 contains 13 residues. V was clipped by 4 bases and J by 2 bases, with 9 bases between them. Germline V gene lookup returns CDR1 SGHDT and CDR2 YYEEEE. The CDR3 DNA is TGTGCCAGCAGCCCAGACAGGAACTATGGCTACACCTTC. It codes for CASSPDRNYGYTF.

This chain connects TRBV27 to TRBJ2-1; D gene uncertain. Germline CDR1 reads MNHEY; CDR2 reads SMNVEV (reference sequence). The V end lost 6 bases, the J end lost 0 bases, and 12 bases lay between the germline ends. This CDR3 comprises 15 residues. For the CDR3, the DNA is TGTGCCAGCAGCCGAACACAAAGCTCCTACAATGAGCAGTTCTTC. Translating it yields CASSRTQSSYNEQFF.

The CDR3 bases are TGCGCCACCGGGACAGTTGGCCCTTATGGCTACACCTTC. Translated, it gives CATGTVGPYGYTF. The rearrangement uses TRBV10-2 and TRBJ1-2; 7 positions match TRBD1. V was clipped by 10 bases and J by 5 bases; unmatched bases: 10. Germline-derived CDR1 and CDR2 are WSHSY and SAAADI. The CDR3 is 13 residues long.

J is TRBJ1-1 and V is TRBV7-2; unclear D gene. The CDR3 is made up of 15 amino acids. Germline V gives CDR1 SGHTA, CDR2 FQGNSA. V gave up 7 bases and J gave up 2 bases, with 17 bases separating them. CDR3 sequence reads: CASTSVGLTNTEAFF. DNA for the CDR3: TGTGCCAGCACCTCTGTTGGACTGACTAACACTGAAGCTTTCTTT.

The V gene is TRBV7-3, the J gene TRBJ1-1, with D possibly matching TRBD1 (5 bases). The CDR3 length is 13 residues. Per the germline V gene, CDR1 is SGHTA and CDR2 is FQGTGA. V shed 2 bases and J shed 10 bases, with 14 bases lying between them. In DNA form, the CDR3 reads TGTGCCAGCAGCTTATCCTCGGGGGAGACAGCTTTCTTT. This encodes CASSLSSGETAFF.

To note about this clone: This sample also contains other DNA sequences that code for the same CDR3. The chain uses TRBV5-1 and TRBJ2-7; 10 nucleotides match TRBD1. This CDR3 comprises 15 residues. Germline V gives CDR1 SGHRS, CDR2 YFSETQ. V dropped 0 bases and J dropped 2; count of bases not matched to a gene: 2. The CDR3: CASSLGTGGPYEQYF. Here the CDR3 DNA reads TGCGCCAGCAGCTTGGGGACAGGGGGACCCTACGAGCAGTACTTC.

The rearrangement links TRBV9 to TRBJ1-1; 10 positions match TRBD1. Germline trimming cut 4 bases from V and 1 base from J; bases unmatched to any gene: 13. CDR3 length: 18 amino acids. The germline gives CDR1 SGDLS, CDR2 YYNGEE. The CDR3 loop is CASSSPPGTGAWNTEAFF. For the CDR3, the DNA is TGTGCCAGCAGCTCCCCCCCCGGGACAGGGGCCTGGAACACTGAAGCTTTCTTT.

This clone was seen a handful of times. The chain links TRBV5-5 to TRBJ1-5; D is uncertain. With 4 bases removed from V and 4 bases from J, the gap between germline ends came to 9 bases. The germline V gene has CDR1 SGHKS and CDR2 YYEKEE (reference sequence). The CDR3 covers 13 residues. As DNA, the CDR3 is TGTGCCAGCAGCCCGGGAGTTAATCAGCCCCAGCATTTT. It yields the protein CASSPGVNQPQHF. The full variable domain, in which reference TRBV5-5 and TRBJ1-5 provide the parts outside the CDR3, is DAGVTQSPTHLIKTRGQQVTLRCSPISGHKSVSWYQQVLGQGPQFIFQYYEKEERGRGNFPDRFSARQFPNYSSELNVNALLLGDSALYLCASSPGVNQPQHFGDGTRLSIL.

As to this clone: The same CDR3 also results from other DNA sequences found in this sample. The genes are TRBV7-2 and TRBJ1-6, with D possibly TRBD1 on 6 matching bases. The germline V gene has CDR1 SGHTA and CDR2 FQGNSA. CDR3 length equals 14 residues. Trimming left V 3 bases short and J 7 bases short, with 10 bases between. The DNA of the CDR3 is TGTGCCAGCAGCTTTAAACAGGGAAATTCACCCCTCCACTTT. Amino acids: CASSFKQGNSPLHF.

The chain recombines TRBV14 with TRBJ1-2; D uncertain. The CDR3 sequence is 13 residues long. The germline V gene has CDR1 SGHDN and CDR2 FVKESK. The germline V and J ends were trimmed by 7 bases and 4 bases, with 13 bases remaining between them. CDR3 sequence reads: CASNVGFGYGYTF. For the CDR3, the DNA is TGTGCCAGCAACGTCGGGTTTGGCTATGGCTACACCTTC.

The chain couples TRBV7-3 to TRBJ1-2, with D possibly TRBD1 on 6 matching bases. Germline assignment: CDR1 SGHTA and CDR2 FQGTGA. V dropped 2 bases and J dropped 10 bases, with 17 bases sitting between them. The CDR3 consists of 14 residues. As DNA, the CDR3 is TGTGCCAGCAGCTTACAGGAACAGGGTGAGGACTACACCTTC. This gives the protein CASSLQEQGEDYTF.

The chain joins TRBV5-1 to TRBJ1-1, with a weak D call TRBD1 (5 bases). CDR1 and CDR2 from the germline V gene are SGHRS and YFSETQ. CDR3 length equals 12 residues. Deletions cut 0 bases from V and 11 bases from J, with 11 bases between. The CDR3 here is CASSLAGGTAFF. The CDR3 nucleotides are TGCGCCAGCAGCTTGGCCGGGGGGACGGCTTTCTTT.

J is TRBJ2-1 and V is TRBV11-3; TRBD2 matches at 11 bases. The trim removed 3 bases at V and 4 bases at J, leaving 5 bases unmatched. Germline loops: CDR1 SGHNT, CDR2 YENEEA. The CDR3 is 16 residues long. This CDR3 reads CASSFSGTSGYNEQFF. The CDR3 DNA is TGTGCCAGCAGCTTCTCCGGGACTAGCGGTTACAATGAGCAGTTCTTC.

The chain couples TRBV7-9 to TRBJ1-6; D is possibly TRBD1 (5 bases). Germline loops: CDR1 SEHNR, CDR2 FQNEAQ (reference sequence). Trimming stripped 2 bases from V and 6 bases from J, with 17 bases between. This CDR3 region has 17 residues. Written as DNA, the CDR3 is TGTGCCAGCAGCTTAAATAGCTTTGGGGGGAGTAATTCACCCCTCCACTTT. It is translated as CASSLNSFGGSNSPLHF.

The chain has TRBV2 and TRBJ2-3; the D is unclear. This CDR3 has 14 residues. V was pared by 4 bases and J by 3 bases, with 11 bases between. Germline CDR1 and CDR2: SNHLY and FYNNEI. DNA of the CDR3: TGTGCCAGCAGTGCGCCGTCTAGGACAGATACGCAGTATTTT. Protein product: CASSAPSRTDTQYF.

CDR3 amino acids: CASRRWGDQPQHF. Here the CDR3 DNA reads TGTGCCAGTCGTCGTTGGGGAGACCAGCCCCAGCATTTT. This chain connects TRBV19 to TRBJ1-5; D not resolved. Germline V gene sequence: CDR1 LNHDA, CDR2 SQIVND (reference sequence). V lost 8 bases to trimming and J lost 7 bases, with 15 bases between them. The length of the CDR3 is 13 residues. Using reference TRBV19 and TRBJ1-5 for the parts outside the CDR3, the full variable domain is DGGITQSPKYLFRKEGQNVTLSCEQNLNHDAMYWYRQDPGQGLRLIYYSQIVNDFQKGDIAEGYSVSREKKESFPLTVTSAQKNPTAFYLCASRRWGDQPQHFGDGTRLSIL.

The chain employs TRBV6-5 and TRBJ2-3, with 10 bases identical to TRBD1. CDR1 MNHEY and CDR2 SVGAGI come from the germline V gene. V shed 4 bases and J 4 bases; nucleotides not matched to a gene: 5. The CDR3 covers 15 residues. The CDR3 loop is CASSSRDRGPDTQYF. CDR3 DNA: TGTGCCAGCAGTTCCCGGGACAGGGGCCCAGATACGCAGTATTTT.